This is a list of T cell receptor beta chains from one sample in a study of blood T cell repertoires in COVID-19. Libraries were prepared by immunoSEQ multiplex PCR; TCRdb keeps only in-frame clonotypes and omits some of them. Here the sample spans hundreds of thousands of clones, over 75% being singletons. Sequencing used peripheral blood. All receptors come from a human donor in a cohort sampled during active COVID-19. Both conserved end residues are part of each CDR3. The size entry is marked missing in some rows and otherwise reads once, few, many or a size class.

cdr3_aa clone_size v_call
CASSLEPRSSYNEQFF NA TRBV5-6
CASSTPDRHQETQYF NA TRBV25-1
CATRRQGGIFTDTQYF NA TRBV19
CASSSQDRNKGYTF once TRBV2
CASTPEAQTNNEQFF NA TRBV2
CAWGETGGTEKLFF NA TRBV30
CASGLPGQVYGYTF NA TRBV12-5
CASSSTSRYTF NA TRBV12-3/TRBV12-4
CASSLGSGGGEKLFF NA TRBV5-1
CASSLGGDYGYTF NA TRBV11-1
CASSQVTGYQGGYTF NA TRBV14
CASSPDLDRADNEQFF NA TRBV11-3
CASSQELAGGLIRDTQYF few TRBV3-1/TRBV3-2
CASSSTGFHQAFF NA TRBV27
CASSEPRTSSYEQYF NA TRBV10-2
CASSQRQGVHGYTF NA TRBV3-1/TRBV3-2
CASSLGQAEQYF few TRBV7-9
CASSLALGTDTQYF NA TRBV10-1
CASSSYNPGGRETQYF NA TRBV5-1
CASARTGTAKYEQYF few TRBV12-5
CASSGPTGGVGEQYF NA TRBV2
CASSYIAGGPGYF few TRBV6-7
CASSQDGERTEAFF NA TRBV3-1/TRBV3-2
CASKAWQGIISNQPQHF NA TRBV19
CASSLTRGHTDTQYF NA TRBV11-2
CASSADRRLGYTF NA TRBV7-2
CASSPTSPPSTDTQYF NA TRBV3-1/TRBV3-2
CASSFRTSNYGYTF NA TRBV27
CAISEDGRGSPLHF NA TRBV10-3
CAISESSSQGHLF NA TRBV10-3
CASSRTNQPQHF few TRBV12-3/TRBV12-4
CASSYTGEPNTGELFF NA TRBV5-1
CALDKGLNEKLFF NA TRBV30
CASSIKGGIRNTIYF NA TRBV19
CASSLGHSTSGANVLTF NA TRBV7-3
CASSHRGTQYF NA TRBV3-1/TRBV3-2
CASSLSRGNYGYTF once TRBV27
CASRLRGGHEQYF NA TRBV19
CASSHLESGETQYF NA TRBV14
CASSLLSGTAYNSPLHF once TRBV28
CASSYSTNEKLFF NA TRBV12-3/TRBV12-4
CASSTDRAYEQYF NA TRBV27